What follows are 16 T cell receptor beta chains derived from one specimen sequenced in a study of vaccination and CD4 T cells after COVID-19. Sequencing of DNA taken from cultured CD4+ T cells relied on the Oncomine TCR Beta short-read assay. TCRdb recomputed calls from the PCR reads with MiXCR, one row per CDR3 protein. The table records 9,000 to 9,500 distinct CDR3 sequences, 45% to 60% of them present only once. What these receptors recognize is not known. This sample's treatment: roughly 11-day PBMC culture with coronavirus spike peptide pools or control peptides (ViraFEST assay). These CD4+ T cells came from an unexposed donor, sampled before the COVID-19 pandemic (2011-2018). The specimen sequenced was CD4+ T cells from blood, cultured in vitro. The source is a human donor in good health.

This clonotype was recorded a few times. This chain connects TRBV5-4 to TRBJ2-2; weak D call: TRBD2 (5 bases). Germline CDR1 reads SGHNT; CDR2 reads YYREEE (reference sequence). The V end lost 4 bases, the J end lost 6 bases, and 13 bases lay between the germline ends. The CDR3 consists of 14 residues. The CDR3 DNA follows: TGTGCCAGCAGCAATGGAAGGCGGGCCGGGGAGCTGTTTTTT. This encodes CASSNGRRAGELFF.

The chain has TRBV27 and TRBJ1-5; unclear D gene. V was clipped by 0 bases and J by 4 bases, with 10 bases between them. Germline V gives CDR1 MNHEY, CDR2 SMNVEV (reference sequence). The CDR3 runs 15 residues. This CDR3 reads CASSLSYDTNQPQHF. The CDR3 coding sequence is TGTGCCAGCAGTTTATCGTATGACACTAATCAGCCCCAGCATTTT.

The chain is built from TRBV12-3 or TRBV12-4 and TRBJ2-7; D gene ambiguous. V lost 6 bases, J lost 3 bases, and 9 bases lay in between. The CDR3 extends over 12 amino acids. The CDR3 sequence is CASRKIFYEQYF. The CDR3 bases are TGTGCCAGCAGGAAAATCTTCTACGAGCAGTACTTC.

This clonotype has a handful of counts. The chain carries TRBV14 and TRBJ1-2; D is undetermined. Per the germline V gene, CDR1 is SGHDN and CDR2 is FVKESK. V was pared by 0 bases and J by 8 bases, with 16 bases between. The length of the CDR3 is 15 residues. Here the CDR3 reads CASSQDRQAILGYTF. CDR3 nucleotide sequence: TGTGCCAGCAGCCAAGATCGCCAGGCAATCCTGGGCTACACCTTC.

The V and J genes are TRBV6-5 and TRBJ1-1; no firm D call. The CDR3 length is 15 residues. From germline, CDR1 is MNHEY and CDR2 SVGAGI. V lost 4 bases to trimming and J lost 0 bases, with 12 bases between them. The CDR3 sequence is CASSSLSSLNTEAFF. CDR3 in DNA: TGTGCCAGCAGTTCCCTCAGCTCTTTGAACACTGAAGCTTTCTTT.

The table lists this clonotype with a few counts. This chain uses TRBV27 with TRBJ1-2, with 8 nucleotides matching TRBD1. Germline assignment: CDR1 MNHEY and CDR2 SMNVEV (reference sequence). J was trimmed by 3 bases and V by 4 bases; bases with no gene match: 13. This CDR3 region has 17 residues. CDR3 DNA: TGTGCCAGCAGTTCCCCAATATCAGGGGGCTTGGACTATGGCTACACCTTC. Translating it yields CASSSPISGGLDYGYTF.

This clonotype was observed a handful of times. The genes are TRBV6-1 and TRBJ1-5, with D possibly being TRBD1 (6 bases). CDR1 and CDR2 from the germline V gene are MNHNS and SASEGT. CDR3 length equals 14 residues. The V end lost 6 bases, the J end lost 3 bases, and 12 bases lay between the germline ends. The CDR3 DNA reads TGTGCCAGCAGACCCGGACAGCCCAATCAGCCCCAGCATTTT. This translates into CASRPGQPNQPQHF.

This chain joins TRBV29-1 and TRBJ2-7, with 9 bases fitting TRBD1. V lost 3 bases and J lost 1; bases outside the gene matches: 4. The germline V gene encodes CDR1 SQVTM and CDR2 ANQGSEA. The CDR3 extends over 14 amino acids. In DNA form, the CDR3 reads TGCAGCGTTGATGCCGGGACAGGGTCCTACGAGCAGTACTTC. This translates into CSVDAGTGSYEQYF.

This clonotype was observed a few times. The rearrangement uses TRBV6-1 and TRBJ2-2, with D possibly being TRBD1 (6 bases). The CDR3 has 13 amino acids. Germline V gene lookup returns CDR1 MNHNS and CDR2 SASEGT. The V end lost 4 bases, the J end lost 6 bases, and 9 bases lay between the germline ends. This chain's CDR3 is CASSVDRPGELFF. In DNA, the CDR3 is TGTGCCAGCAGTGTTGACAGGCCCGGGGAGCTGTTTTTT.

The chain's CDR3 is CSAHGPLSSYEQYF. The CDR3 DNA reads TGCAGTGCCCATGGTCCCTTAAGCTCCTACGAGCAGTACTTC. The rearrangement uses TRBV20-1 and TRBJ2-7; D not resolved. V lost 6 bases to trimming and J lost 0 bases, with 15 bases between them. This CDR3 contains 14 residues. CDR1 DFQATT and CDR2 SNEGSKA come from the germline V gene (reference sequence).

The J gene is TRBJ1-1, the V gene TRBV20-1, with 8 bases fitting TRBD1. V was clipped by 3 bases and J by 4 bases; unmatched bases: 7. Per the germline V gene, CDR1 is DFQATT and CDR2 is SNEGSKA (reference sequence). The CDR3 runs 14 residues. CDR3 in DNA: TGCAGTGCTAGTAAGACAGGGGTAACCACTGAAGCTTTCTTT. Its translation: CSASKTGVTTEAFF.

This clonotype appeared a few times. The V call is TRBV19, the J call TRBJ1-5; 7 bases fit TRBD1. Germline CDR1 and CDR2: LNHDA and SQIVND (reference sequence). CDR3 length equals 14 residues. After removal of 7 bases from V and 5 bases from J, the junction contained 8 bases not matched to a gene. The CDR3 loop is CASNRGGDDQPQHF. The CDR3 coding sequence is TGTGCCAGTAACAGGGGAGGGGACGATCAGCCCCAGCATTTT.

This sequence joins TRBV2 and TRBJ1-2, with 10 bases that match TRBD1. Trimming took 11 bases from V and 4 from J; bases not matched to a gene: 4. Germline V gives CDR1 SNHLY, CDR2 FYNNEI. The CDR3 runs to 12 residues. The CDR3 region has the DNA TGTGCCGGGGGACAGGGGCTCTATGGCTACACCTTC. It codes for CAGGQGLYGYTF.

This clonotype was observed a few times. The chain employs TRBV7-2 and TRBJ2-7; D gene ambiguous. The CDR3 covers 12 residues. V lost 1 base and J 6 bases, leaving 7 bases between the germline ends. The germline gives CDR1 SGHTA, CDR2 FQGNSA. The CDR3 loop is CASSLEVSEQYF. The CDR3 DNA follows: TGTGCCAGCAGCTTAGAGGTGAGCGAGCAGTACTTC.

The chain links TRBV2 to TRBJ2-3; D might be TRBD2 (5 bases). CDR3 length: 14 residues. Trimming removed 7 bases from V and 4 bases from J, with 15 bases in between. Germline lookup yields CDR1 SNHLY and CDR2 FYNNEI. The CDR3 protein is CASNRNMRADTQYF. In DNA form, the CDR3 reads TGTGCCAGCAATCGGAATATGAGGGCAGATACGCAGTATTTT.

This sequence joins TRBV6-2 or TRBV6-3 and TRBJ1-2; D ambiguous. Looked up from germline, CDR1 is MNHEY and CDR2 is SVGEGT. Between the trimmed V and J ends, which lost 7 bases and 4 bases, there was a span of 13 bases. The CDR3 runs 13 residues. The CDR3 DNA sequence: TGTGCCAGCAACCCTGACATAGCCTATGGCTACACCTTC. Encoded protein: CASNPDIAYGYTF.